This T cell receptor beta chain came from a study of glioma-infiltrating T cells (dated by TCRdb to the mid-2010s). Background on the whole study: Low-grade gliomas were WHO grade II oligodendrogliomas or astrocytomas, and glioblastomas were WHO grade IV tumors sampled at initial rather than recurrent diagnosis. Three low-grade glioma patients, several primary glioblastoma patients, and three non-glioma patients who contributed non-neoplastic brain tissue made up the paired cohort. To measure how far tissue and blood T-cell populations diverged, each tissue-infiltrating repertoire was compared against the peripheral blood repertoire of the same patient. Glioma tissue, non-neoplastic brain tissue and matched peripheral blood mononuclear cells were used as sources from which TCR alpha- and beta-chain repertoires were sequenced. For blood libraries, the target was about 4- to 10-fold sequencing coverage of about a million peripheral T cells. Dexamethasone was administered to glioma patients for six or fewer days before surgery.

Surgical brain or tumor specimens were cryofrozen in liquid nitrogen immediately after resection, and peripheral blood cells were collected concurrently. The CDR3, from cysteine to phenylalanine, totals 14 residues. Only the CDR3 portion is preserved as DNA: 42 bases, with reading frame beginning at the first base. V was cut back by 4 bases and J by 7 bases, leaving a gap of 17 bases between them. As encoded in the germline V gene, CDR1 is MGHRA while CDR2 is YSYEKL. TCR alpha and beta CDR3 regions were amplified with the iRepertoire nested amplicon-rescue multiplex PCR (arm-PCR) platform from RNA. For one-step reverse transcription and amplification, about 100-450 ng of tissue mRNA or PBMC total RNA was used as input. After bead purification, a secondary multiplex PCR added Illumina adapters, and libraries were gel-purified between 200 and 400 bp. Internal 6-nucleotide barcodes were carried by the libraries and were used for demultiplexing. Sequencing of libraries was performed on an Illumina MiSeq with 2x220 or 2x250 nucleotide paired-end reads. The original methods were these. Paired reads were merged using FLASH 1.2.11 and aligned with BWA-MEM to the GRCh37 human genome, and TRA and TRB reads were then extracted. An IMGT-derived reference of cassette sequences and CDR3 motifs, with pseudogenes included, was used for V and J assignment. Reads were translated in three frames, and productive CDR3s were defined as those with a C...FGXG motif and no stop codons. A clonotype was defined as a unique combination of a V-J cassette pair and a CDR3 amino acid sequence. Filtering of reads was based on Hamming distance, with the threshold set by the sequence error rate of each sample in mapped regions. In-frame beta chains were kept once TCRdb had trimmed the public reads at Q25 with fastp and called clones with MiXCR. Every distinct CDR3 protein forms one entry, paired with its most common genes and DNA. TCRdb, rather than the study authors, made the V and J calls. This sample lists more than 300,000 distinct CDR3 sequences; roughly two fifths were detected once. The biggest ten clones account for around 11% of the sample.

As for this clonotype: What antigen it recognizes has not been identified. Base qualities are not at hand, and no much larger clone is one base apart.

Points the paper makes about the study in general: Group comparisons were based on small numbers of patients: three non-neoplastic, three low-grade glioma and roughly eight glioblastoma patients. Very few CDR3 sequences were found to be shared between tissue and blood, and this scarcity was attributed to high CDR3 diversity and limited sampling. A signature set of shared blood CDR3 motifs marked patients with low tissue-blood divergence and was depleted in highly divergent patients. In non-neoplastic patients, VJ-independent divergence between tissue and blood fell below expectation, whereas in all gliomas, and especially in low-grade gliomas, the divergence rose above expectation.

The sequence links TRBV4-1 to TRBJ2-7, and the D gene may be TRBD2, 5 bases matching. Specimen: glioma tissue, nonneoplastic brain tissue, or PBMCs (not recorded which). This TCR was sampled from a human donor with low-grade glioma or glioblastoma, undergoing nonglioma brain surgery, or in good health (not recorded which). CDR3 loop: CASSPRAKSGEQYF. In nucleotides, the sequence is TGCGCCAGCAGCCCCCGGGCTAAGAGCGGAGAGCAGTACTTC.